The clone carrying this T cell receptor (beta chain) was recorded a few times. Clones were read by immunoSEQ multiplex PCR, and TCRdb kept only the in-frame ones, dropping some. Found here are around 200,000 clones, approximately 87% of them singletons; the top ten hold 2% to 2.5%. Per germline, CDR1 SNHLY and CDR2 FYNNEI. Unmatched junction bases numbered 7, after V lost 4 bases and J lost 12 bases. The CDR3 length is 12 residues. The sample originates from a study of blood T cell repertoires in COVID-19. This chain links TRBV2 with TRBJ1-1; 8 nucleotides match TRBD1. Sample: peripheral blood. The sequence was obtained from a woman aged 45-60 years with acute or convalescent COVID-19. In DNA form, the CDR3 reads TGTGCCAGCAGTGGCAGGGGGCGCGGGACTTTCTTT. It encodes CASSGRGRGTFF. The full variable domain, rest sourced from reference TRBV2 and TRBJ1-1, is EPEVTQTPSHQVTQMGQEVILRCVPISNHLYFYWYRQILGQKVEFLVSFYNNEISEKSEIFDDQFSVERPDGSNFTLKIRSTKLEDSAMYFCASSGRGRGTFFGQGTRLTVV.